Listed below are T cell receptor beta chains from one sample, sequenced in a study of pediatric ulcerative colitis. Profiled with immunoSEQ multiplex PCR; TCRdb holds only in-frame clones, not every one. The table records some 35,000 clones, approximately 78% of them present only once. The specimen was gut tissue. Receptor source: a boy younger than 18 with mild ulcerative colitis. CDR3s include the opening cysteine and the closing phenylalanine or tryptophan. Fields, in order: clone size, V gene, J gene, CDR3 protein. Clone size is not always given. Where it is, it says once, few, many or a class for expanded clones.

NA	TRBV4-2	TRBJ2-3	CASSLGLRTDTQYF
NA	TRBV7-8	TRBJ2-7	CASSLQIYYEQYF
NA	TRBV5-6	TRBJ1-5	CASSLAGTNQPQHF
NA	TRBV15	TRBJ1-3	CATSSRDTGNTIYF
NA	TRBV5-1	TRBJ1-2	CASLPRNVCYTF
NA	TRBV14	TRBJ1-1	CASSLQGNTEAFF
medium-sized	TRBV11-3	TRBJ2-7	CASSDDRYEQYF
once	TRBV18	TRBJ1-3	CASSPLYSGNTIYF
NA	TRBV30	TRBJ2-3	CAWSENNRVADTQYF
NA	TRBV6-5	TRBJ2-7	CASRRQQSYEQYF
NA	TRBV2	TRBJ1-1	CASRRGGAGGTEAFF
NA	TRBV6-6	TRBJ1-1	CASSYGLTEAFF
NA	TRBV10-3	TRBJ2-2	CAISPTPRVVGTGELFF
NA	TRBV23-1	TRBJ2-6	CASSQSLDSGANVLTF
NA	TRBV5-1	TRBJ2-1	CASSLRHEQFF
NA	TRBV5-1	TRBJ1-5	CASSLLPDQPQHF
NA	TRBV29-1	TRBJ2-3	CSVEIAYTQYF
NA	TRBV21-1	TRBJ2-1	CASSKAAVAGADEQFF
NA	TRBV23-1	TRBJ2-3	CASSQSECFPQLADTQYF
few	TRBV7-8	TRBJ1-5	CASSLGAQGSSNQPQHF
once	TRBV5-1	TRBJ1-1	CASSQKKEDDPEAFF
NA	TRBV6-5	TRBJ1-2	CASSYGIGGSGYTF
NA	TRBV13	TRBJ2-7	CASSVRDYEQYF
NA	TRBV2	TRBJ1-1	CASSELGRANTEAFF
NA	TRBV7-3	TRBJ1-4	CASSLTQGEKLFF
few	TRBV6-5	TRBJ2-7	CASSPLALGDEQYF
NA	TRBV9	TRBJ2-7	CASSVGAAENEQYF
once	TRBV5-8	TRBJ2-7	CASSLEGAKGYEQYF
NA	TRBV19	TRBJ1-2	CASSIISGDIGYTF
once	TRBV7-2	TRBJ1-6	CASSSRSGDYNSPLHF
NA	TRBV5-6	TRBJ1-2	CASSKDRGLDGYTF
NA	TRBV11-2	TRBJ1-5	CASSLASNQPQHF
NA	TRBV29-1	TRBJ2-1	CSVLGLAGVDEQFF